This TCR beta chain was recovered during a study of blood T cell repertoires in COVID-19. Study at large: The United States, Italy and Spain supplied acute and convalescent COVID-19 samples. PBMCs, B-cell-depleted T cells, or T cells were the source of the cDNA or gDNA that made up the material.

This clone came up many times. CDR1 and CDR2 from the germline V gene are SGHNT and YYREEE (reference sequence). The J segment lost 2 bases and the V segment lost 3 bases, leaving 7 bases of the junction unmatched. CDR3 length: 17 residues. Authors' methods: Scientists estimated how many nucleated cells there were by amplifying reference gene primers. Assay used: immunoSEQ multiplex PCR; TCRdb lists only in-frame clones, some missing. The V and J calls and clone size come from that table; D and trimming were worked out from the DNA. The table has just over 150,000 clones, about 85% seen once. Material for sequencing was peripheral blood. The V and J genes are TRBV5-4 and TRBJ1-3; TRBD1 matches at 11 bases. This sequence originates from a human donor with acute or convalescent COVID-19. The donor label of this sample is uncertain. This CDR3 reads CASSSPMDRGPGNTIYF. The CDR3 bases are TGTGCCAGCAGCTCCCCCATGGACAGGGGGCCTGGAAACACCATATATTTT.